These T cell receptor beta chains were read from a single sample in a study of T cell responses to AZD1222 COVID-19 vaccine. Some clones are missing from TCRdb's copy, which holds only in-frame ones; the method was immunoSEQ multiplex PCR. The sample holds some 150,000 clones, 85% to 95% seen once. This specimen consisted of peripheral blood, obtained on day 0 of AZD1222 vaccination. These TCRs come from an adult in good health. Both conserved end residues are part of each CDR3. D genes are given only for firm matches. For some rows the clone size is stated as once, few or many, or as a class when expanded; others skip it.

abundance | d_gene | j_gene | v_gene | CDR3aa | CDR3nt
NA | NA | TRBJ1-1 | TRBV3-1/TRBV3-2 | CASSQYRTVGTEAFF | TGTGCCAGCAGTCAATACCGGACGGTGGGTACTGAAGCTTTCTTT
NA | NA | TRBJ1-1 | TRBV11-2 | CASSLEPRGITEAFF | TGTGCCAGCAGCTTAGAGCCCCGGGGGATCACTGAAGCTTTCTTT
once | TRBD1 | TRBJ1-6 | TRBV27 | CASSPKQGSTTYNSPLHF | TGTGCCAGCAGTCCGAAACAGGGGTCGACGACGTATAATTCACCCCTCCACTTT
NA | NA | TRBJ1-5 | TRBV27 | CASSLWGGAGNQPQHF | TGTGCCAGCAGTTTATGGGGGGGGGCTGGCAATCAGCCCCAGCATTTT
NA | NA | TRBJ2-3 | TRBV7-2 | CASSPHRDTDTQYF | TGTGCCAGCAGCCCTCACAGGGACACAGATACGCAGTATTTT
NA | TRBD2 | TRBJ2-1 | TRBV10-2 | CASSEGTSGPYSYNEQFF | TGCGCCAGCTCCGAGGGGACTAGCGGGCCTTACTCCTACAATGAGCAGTTCTTC
NA | TRBD1 | TRBJ2-7 | TRBV2 | CASSEGQGRYEQYF | TGTGCCAGCAGTGAGGGACAGGGACGCTACGAGCAGTACTTC
NA | TRBD1 | TRBJ2-7 | TRBV19 | CASSKDRAYEQYF | TGTGCCAGTAGTAAGGACAGGGCCTACGAGCAGTACTTC
NA | NA | TRBJ1-1 | TRBV6-5 | CASRALRGDTEAFF | TGTGCCAGCAGAGCCCTTAGGGGGGACACTGAAGCTTTCTTT
NA | NA | TRBJ1-5 | TRBV10-3 | CAISDEWVENSNQPQHF | TGTGCCATCAGCGACGAATGGGTTGAGAATAGCAATCAGCCCCAGCATTTT
NA | TRBD2 | TRBJ2-7 | TRBV19 | CASSDGLGDYEQYF | TGTGCCAGTAGCGATGGACTAGGTGACTACGAGCAGTACTTC
NA | TRBD2 | TRBJ2-5 | TRBV30 | CAWSVGAGVSETQYF | TGTGCCTGGAGTGTCGGGGCGGGAGTTTCAGAGACCCAGTACTTC
NA | TRBD1 | TRBJ1-2 | TRBV19 | CASRTQGTNYGYTF | TGTGCCAGTAGAACACAGGGGACTAACTATGGCTACACCTTC
NA | TRBD1 | TRBJ1-1 | TRBV9 | CASSPAAGGATEAFF | TGTGCCAGCAGCCCAGCCGCAGGGGGCGCGACTGAAGCTTTCTTT
NA | NA | TRBJ2-1 | TRBV5-4 | CASSSRGYLSYNEQFF | TGTGCCAGCAGCAGCCGGGGCTACCTGTCCTACAATGAGCAGTTCTTC
NA | NA | TRBJ2-1 | TRBV5-6 | CASSLYVPDRYNEQFF | TGTGCCAGCAGCTTGTATGTTCCGGACAGATACAATGAGCAGTTCTTC
NA | TRBD1 | TRBJ1-2 | TRBV19 | CASKSGSGGEGYGYTF | TGTGCCAGTAAAAGCGGATCAGGGGGCGAAGGATATGGCTACACCTTC
few | NA | TRBJ1-2 | TRBV4-2 | CASSHWGAGGYTF | TGTGCCAGCAGCCACTGGGGGGCGGGTGGCTACACCTTC
NA | TRBD2 | TRBJ2-7 | TRBV5-4 | CASSLGGSGPSYEQYF | TGTGCCAGCAGCTTGGGAGGTAGCGGGCCCTCCTACGAGCAGTACTTC
NA | TRBD1 | TRBJ2-2 | TRBV6-5 | CASSYWRQGRTGELFF | TGTGCCAGCAGTTACTGGAGACAGGGGCGAACCGGGGAGCTGTTTTTT
NA | TRBD2 | TRBJ2-1 | TRBV5-1 | CASSRAGTSSYNEQFF | TGCGCCAGCAGCAGAGCGGGGACGAGCTCCTACAATGAGCAGTTCTTC
NA | TRBD2 | TRBJ2-5 | TRBV7-7 | CASSSGRARETQYF | TGTGCCAGCAGCAGCGGGAGGGCCCGGGAGACCCAGTACTTC
NA | TRBD1 | TRBJ1-5 | TRBV27 | CASSGRGLHQPQHF | TGTGCCAGCAGCGGGAGGGGGCTGCATCAGCCCCAGCATTTT
NA | TRBD2 | TRBJ2-3 | TRBV5-5 | CASSLVTSGSYDTQYF | TGTGCCAGCAGCTTGGTGACTAGCGGGAGTTATGATACGCAGTATTTT
NA | NA | TRBJ2-2 | TRBV3-1/TRBV3-2 | CASSQGMNTGELFF | TGTGCCAGCAGCCAAGGCATGAACACCGGGGAGCTGTTTTTT
NA | TRBD1 | TRBJ1-5 | TRBV3-1/TRBV3-2 | CASSHDRDRSWPQHF | TGTGCCAGCAGCCACGACCGGGACAGGAGTTGGCCCCAGCATTTT
NA | TRBD1 | TRBJ1-6 | TRBV7-9 | CASSLQGELNSPLHF | TGTGCCAGCAGCCTACAGGGGGAACTTAATTCACCCCTCCACTTT
NA | TRBD2 | TRBJ2-1 | TRBV11-2 | CASRFPGLAGGYEQFF | TGTGCCAGCAGGTTCCCGGGACTAGCGGGAGGTTATGAGCAGTTCTTC
NA | NA | TRBJ1-6 | TRBV19 | CASILGDSRDSSLHF | TGTGCCAGTATCCTGGGGGATTCAAGAGATTCATCCCTCCACTTT
NA | NA | TRBJ1-5 | TRBV7-9 | CASSNTSSLASNQPQHF | TGTGCCAGCAGCAATACCTCCAGCTTGGCAAGCAATCAGCCCCAGCATTTT
NA | NA | TRBJ2-7 | TRBV5-5 | CASSLGHQNTLF | TGTGCCAGCAGCTTAGGACATCAAAACACCCTCTTC
NA | NA | TRBJ2-7 | TRBV7-9 | CASSLAGTGFYEQYF | TGTGCCAGCAGCTTAGCGGGTACAGGTTTCTACGAGCAGTACTTC
once | NA | TRBJ1-5 | TRBV6-1 | CASSEGGGNQPQHF | TGTGCCAGCAGTGAAGGGGGCGGCAATCAGCCCCAGCATTTT
NA | NA | TRBJ2-1 | TRBV9 | CASSVDAGHSYNEQFF | TGTGCCAGCAGCGTAGATGCGGGCCACTCCTACAATGAGCAGTTCTTC
NA | NA | TRBJ2-1 | TRBV2 | CASSEQSYNEQFF | TGTGCCAGCAGTGAACAGTCCTACAATGAGCAGTTCTTC
NA | NA | TRBJ2-1 | TRBV3-1/TRBV3-2 | CASSQEISLFF | TGTGCCAGCAGCCAAGAAATCAGCCTGTTCTTC
NA | NA | TRBJ2-7 | TRBV7-9 | CASSRGHQSSYEQYF | TGTGCCAGCAGCAGGGGACACCAGAGCTCCTACGAGCAGTACTTC
NA | NA | TRBJ1-1 | TRBV29-1 | CSVQEGGATEAFF | TGCAGCGTCCAGGAGGGAGGGGCCACTGAAGCTTTCTTT
NA | NA | TRBJ2-2 | TRBV4-2 | CASSPAGVLMNTGELFF | TGTGCCAGCAGCCCCGCAGGAGTGTTAATGAACACCGGGGAGCTGTTTTTT
NA | TRBD1 | TRBJ1-2 | TRBV4-1 | CASSQDFRTGVNYGYTF | TGCGCCAGCAGCCAAGATTTTCGGACAGGAGTGAACTATGGCTACACCTTC
NA | TRBD2 | TRBJ2-1 | TRBV2 | CASSLASGANNEQFF | TGTGCCAGCAGCCTTGCTAGCGGAGCCAACAATGAGCAGTTCTTC
NA | NA | TRBJ2-7 | TRBV7-9 | CASSFQGGSYEQYF | TGTGCCAGCAGCTTTCAGGGCGGCTCCTACGAGCAGTACTTC
NA | TRBD2 | TRBJ2-1 | TRBV20-1 | CSASSRGVETSGRHEQFF | TGCAGTGCTAGTTCTCGTGGCGTCGAGACTAGCGGGAGGCATGAGCAGTTCTTC
NA | TRBD2 | TRBJ2-7 | TRBV15 | CATSRDTGGSDEQYF | TGTGCCACCAGCAGAGATACAGGCGGGAGCGACGAGCAGTACTTC
NA | NA | TRBJ2-3 | TRBV24-1 | CATSVGSADTQYF | TGTGCCACCAGTGTAGGGAGCGCAGATACGCAGTATTTT
NA | TRBD2 | TRBJ2-5 | TRBV5-4 | CASIKGAGEARETQYF | TGTGCCAGCATCAAAGGAGCGGGAGAGGCTAGGGAGACCCAGTACTTC
NA | NA | TRBJ1-6 | TRBV5-1 | CASKDWGSNSPLHF | TGCGCCAGCAAGGATTGGGGCTCTAATTCACCCCTCCACTTT
NA | NA | TRBJ2-1 | TRBV19 | CASSMGPRLPYNEQFF | TGTGCCAGTAGTATGGGTCCCCGACTTCCCTACAATGAGCAGTTCTTC
NA | TRBD1 | TRBJ1-5 | TRBV5-1 | CASSLAQGADQPQHF | TGCGCCAGCAGCTTGGCCCAGGGGGCTGATCAGCCCCAGCATTTT
NA | TRBD2 | TRBJ2-2 | TRBV13 | CASSLGGRTGELFF | TGTGCCAGCAGCTTAGGCGGGAGGACCGGGGAGCTGTTTTTT
NA | NA | TRBJ2-3 | TRBV5-1 | CASSLAQSTDTQYF | TGCGCCAGCAGCTTGGCACAGAGCACAGATACGCAGTATTTT
NA | NA | TRBJ1-2 | TRBV30 | CAWSVEQVDYGYTF | TGTGCCTGGAGTGTAGAGCAGGTGGACTATGGCTACACCTTC
NA | NA | TRBJ1-3 | TRBV28 | CASSLMAAGRNTIYF | TGTGCCAGCAGTTTAATGGCAGCGGGTAGAAACACCATATATTTT
once | NA | TRBJ2-7 | TRBV18 | CASSQRQAYEQYF | TGTGCCAGCTCACAACGACAGGCCTACGAGCAGTACTTC
NA | TRBD1 | TRBJ2-1 | TRBV4-1 | CASSQGRTSGGSRNEQFF | TGCGCCAGCAGCCAGGGGAGGACTTCAGGGGGCAGCAGGAATGAGCAGTTCTTC